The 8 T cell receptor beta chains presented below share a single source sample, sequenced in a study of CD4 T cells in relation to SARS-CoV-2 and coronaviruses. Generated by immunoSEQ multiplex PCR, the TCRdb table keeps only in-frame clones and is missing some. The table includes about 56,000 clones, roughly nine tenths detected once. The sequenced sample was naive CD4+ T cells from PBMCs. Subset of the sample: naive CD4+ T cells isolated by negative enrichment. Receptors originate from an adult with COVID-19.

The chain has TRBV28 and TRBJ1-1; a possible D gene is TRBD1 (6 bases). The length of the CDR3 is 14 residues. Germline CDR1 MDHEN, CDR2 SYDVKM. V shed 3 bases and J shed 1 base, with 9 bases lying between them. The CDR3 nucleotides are TGTGCCAGCAGTTTCTGGGGGCCGAACACTGAAGCTTTCTTT. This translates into CASSFWGPNTEAFF.

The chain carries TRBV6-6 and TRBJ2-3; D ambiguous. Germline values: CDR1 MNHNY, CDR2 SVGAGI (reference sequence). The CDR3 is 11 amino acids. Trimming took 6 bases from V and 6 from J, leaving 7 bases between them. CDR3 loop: CASRQGDTQYF. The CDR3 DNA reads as TGTGCCAGCAGACAAGGGGATACGCAGTATTTT.

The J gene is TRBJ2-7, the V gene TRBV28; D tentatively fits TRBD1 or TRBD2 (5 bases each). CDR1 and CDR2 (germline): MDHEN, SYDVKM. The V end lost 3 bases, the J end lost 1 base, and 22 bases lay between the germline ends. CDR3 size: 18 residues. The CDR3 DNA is TGTGCCAGCAGTTTTTTAAGTTCTTCCAGGGACGTATCCTACGAGCAGTACTTC. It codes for CASSFLSSSRDVSYEQYF.

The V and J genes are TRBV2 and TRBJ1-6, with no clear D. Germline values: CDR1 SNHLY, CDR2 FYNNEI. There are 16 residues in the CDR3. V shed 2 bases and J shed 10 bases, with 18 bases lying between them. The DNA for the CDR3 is TGTGCCAGCAGTGAAAACCGGGCTCCCGCTGGGTCACCCCTCCACTTT. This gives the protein CASSENRAPAGSPLHF.

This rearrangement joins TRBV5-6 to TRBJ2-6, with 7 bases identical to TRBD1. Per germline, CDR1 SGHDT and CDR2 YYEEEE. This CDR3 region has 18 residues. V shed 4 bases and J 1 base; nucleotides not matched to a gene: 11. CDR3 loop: CASSPQTGKVSGANVLTF. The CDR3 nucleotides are TGTGCCAGCAGCCCCCAGACAGGGAAGGTATCTGGGGCCAACGTCCTGACTTTC.

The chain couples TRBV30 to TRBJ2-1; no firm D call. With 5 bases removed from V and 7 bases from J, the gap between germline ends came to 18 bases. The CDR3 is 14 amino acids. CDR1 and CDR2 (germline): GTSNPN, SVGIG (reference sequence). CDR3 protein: CAWSFWAYRNEQFF. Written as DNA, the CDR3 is TGTGCCTGGTCCTTCTGGGCGTACCGGAATGAGCAGTTCTTC.

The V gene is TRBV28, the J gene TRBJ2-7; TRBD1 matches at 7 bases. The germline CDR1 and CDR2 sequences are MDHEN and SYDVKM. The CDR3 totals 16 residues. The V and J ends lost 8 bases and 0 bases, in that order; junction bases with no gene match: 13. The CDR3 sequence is CASVSSPGGPSYEQYF. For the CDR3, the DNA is TGTGCCAGCGTCTCGTCCCCAGGGGGACCCTCCTACGAGCAGTACTTC. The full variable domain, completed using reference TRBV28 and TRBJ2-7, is DVKVTQSSRYLVKRTGEKVFLECVQDMDHENMFWYRQDPGLGLRLIYFSYDVKMKEKGDIPEGYSVSREKKERFSLILESASTNQTSMYLCASVSSPGGPSYEQYFGPGTRLTVT.

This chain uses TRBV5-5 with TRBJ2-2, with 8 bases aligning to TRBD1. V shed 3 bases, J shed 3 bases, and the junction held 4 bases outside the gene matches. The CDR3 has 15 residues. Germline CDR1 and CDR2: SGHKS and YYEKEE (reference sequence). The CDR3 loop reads CASSSQQGDTGELFF. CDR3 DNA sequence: TGTGCCAGCAGCTCCCAACAGGGGGACACCGGGGAGCTGTTTTTT.